The clone carrying this TCR beta chain came up a few times. Its antigen remains unidentified. The germline gives CDR1 MNHEY, CDR2 SVGAGI. V shed 0 bases, J shed 6 bases, and the junction held 10 bases outside the gene matches. The CDR3 consists of 16 residues. TCRdb re-derived calls from the RT-PCR reads in MiXCR, one entry per CDR3 protein. In the table there are hundreds of thousands of distinct CDR3 sequences, 12% to 15% of which are singletons. This specimen comes from a study of response to subunit inactivated influenza vaccine. General study results and limits: New T cells are recruited in small numbers by each seasonal influenza vaccination, according to the authors' suggestion.

The rearrangement uses TRBV6-5 and TRBJ2-7, with TRBD1 matching over 8 bases. The sequence derives from a man aged 50-59 years who received an inactivated influenza vaccine. This sample comprised PBMCs from blood, obtained less than 15 days before vaccination. CDR3 in amino acids: CASSYSPQGQGFEQYF. CDR3 sequence (DNA): TGTGCCAGCAGTTACTCACCCCAAGGACAGGGATTCGAGCAGTACTTC.